This T cell receptor beta chain was identified in a study of beta chain features in type 1 diabetes. The isolated RNA, all of it, was reverse transcribed, so expressed TCRB transcripts were what got sequenced. The assay was immunoSEQ multiplex PCR, and TCRdb's table has in-frame clones only and misses some. The top ten hold approximately 2% of the sample, which has about 45,000 clones, around 71% seen once. Study findings and constraints: Within each of all four CD4+ subsets, Type 1 diabetes patients had TCRB CDR3s that were moderately but significantly shorter.

In regard to this clone: The antigen is unknown.

The length of the CDR3 is 13 residues. Losses at the gene ends were 7 bases for V and 0 bases for J; bases not matched to a gene: 0. Per germline, CDR1 MNHEY and CDR2 SVGAGI. This rearrangement joins TRBV6-5 to TRBJ2-3, with TRBD2 identical over 8 bases. The sequenced sample consisted of Tregs from blood. This TCR derives from a woman between 18 and 30 years old with type 1 diabetes. DNA of the CDR3: TGTGCCAGCAAGCGGGGGAGCACAGATACGCAGTATTTT. Encoded protein: CASKRGSTDTQYF.